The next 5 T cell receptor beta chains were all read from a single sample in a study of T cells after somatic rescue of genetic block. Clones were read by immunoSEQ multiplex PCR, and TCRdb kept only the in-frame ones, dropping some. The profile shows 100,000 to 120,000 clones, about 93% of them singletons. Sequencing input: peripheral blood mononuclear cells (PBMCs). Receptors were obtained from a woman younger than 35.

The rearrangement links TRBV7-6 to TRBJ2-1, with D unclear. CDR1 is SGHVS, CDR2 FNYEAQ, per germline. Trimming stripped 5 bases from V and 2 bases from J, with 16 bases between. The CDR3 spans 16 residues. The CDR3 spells CASSRGRLPPYNEQFF. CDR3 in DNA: TGTGCCAGCAGCCGAGGACGGCTCCCCCCCTACAATGAGCAGTTCTTC.

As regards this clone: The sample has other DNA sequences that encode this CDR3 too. The CDR3 protein is CASSIDSGANVLTF. CDR3 bases: TGTGCCAGTAGTATCGACTCTGGGGCCAACGTCCTGACTTTC. The gene calls are TRBV19 and TRBJ2-6; D unclear. This CDR3 region has 14 residues. V shed 3 bases and J shed 0 bases, with 3 bases lying between them. CDR1 is LNHDA, CDR2 SQIVND, per germline (reference sequence).

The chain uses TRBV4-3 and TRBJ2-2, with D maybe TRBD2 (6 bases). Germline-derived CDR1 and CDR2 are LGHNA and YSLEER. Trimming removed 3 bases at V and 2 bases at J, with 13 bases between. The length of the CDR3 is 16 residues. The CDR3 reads CASSQAQGLNTGELFF. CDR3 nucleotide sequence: TGCGCCAGCAGCCAGGCGCAGGGACTCAACACCGGGGAGCTGTTTTTT.

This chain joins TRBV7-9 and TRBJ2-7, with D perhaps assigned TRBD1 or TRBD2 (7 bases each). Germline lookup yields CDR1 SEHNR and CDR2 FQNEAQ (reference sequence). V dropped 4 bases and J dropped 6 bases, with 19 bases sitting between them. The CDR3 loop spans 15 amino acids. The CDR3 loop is CASSSQGGLFAEQYF. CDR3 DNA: TGTGCCAGCAGCTCCCAGGGGGGGCTGTTTGCCGAGCAGTACTTC. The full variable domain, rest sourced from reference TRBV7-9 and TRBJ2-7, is DTGVSQNPRHKITKRGQNVTFRCDPISEHNRLYWYRQTLGQGPEFLTYFQNEAQLEKSRLLSDRFSAERPKGSFSTLEIQRTEQGDSAMYLCASSSQGGLFAEQYFGPGTRLTVT.

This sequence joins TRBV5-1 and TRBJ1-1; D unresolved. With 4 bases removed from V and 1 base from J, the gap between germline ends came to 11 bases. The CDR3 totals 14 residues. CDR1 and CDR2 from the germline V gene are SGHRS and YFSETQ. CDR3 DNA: TGCGCCAGCAGCGGCTTTTTGGGGAACACTGAAGCTTTCTTT. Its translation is CASSGFLGNTEAFF.